This T cell receptor (beta chain) was documented in a study of T cell responses to AZD1222 COVID-19 vaccine. Findings and caveats of the study: At baseline, seropositivity was found in only five or six AZD1222 recipients. Reports indicate that nearly half of spike-specific TCRs are directed at unmutated variant regions.

A word on this clone: The target antigen is unknown.

Germline loops: CDR1 MNHEY, CDR2 SVGAGI. V was cut by 6 bases and J by 6 bases, with 11 bases left in between. This CDR3 has 13 amino acids. Sequencing used immunoSEQ multiplex PCR; TCRdb keeps in-frame clones, though not all of them. The table includes about 100,000 clones, approximately 87% detected once. This receptor was identified in an adult in good health. The chain employs TRBV6-5 and TRBJ2-2, with D tentatively TRBD2 (7 bases). This specimen was peripheral blood, taken on day 0 of AZD1222 vaccination. The CDR3 DNA is TGTGCCAGCAGCCGGGGGGCGGCCGGGGAGCTGTTTTTT. This encodes CASSRGAAGELFF.